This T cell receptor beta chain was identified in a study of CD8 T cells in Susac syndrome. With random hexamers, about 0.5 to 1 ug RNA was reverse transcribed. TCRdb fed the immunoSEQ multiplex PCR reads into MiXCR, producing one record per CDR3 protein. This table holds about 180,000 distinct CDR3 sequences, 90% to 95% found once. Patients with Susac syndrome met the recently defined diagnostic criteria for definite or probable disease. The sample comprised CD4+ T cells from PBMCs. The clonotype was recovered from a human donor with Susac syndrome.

The CDR3 here is CASSQSGSGETQYF. The CDR3 coding sequence is TGCGCCAGCAGCCAGTCAGGGTCTGGGGAGACCCAGTACTTC. The chain recombines TRBV5-1 with TRBJ2-5, with D tentatively TRBD1 (5 bases). V lost 4 bases to trimming and J lost 5 bases, with 15 bases between them. The germline CDR1 and CDR2 sequences are SGHRS and YFSETQ. The CDR3 loop spans 14 amino acids. The full variable domain, completed using reference TRBV5-1 and TRBJ2-5, is KAGVTQTPRYLIKTRGQQVTLSCSPISGHRSVSWYQQTPGQGLQFLFEYFSETQRNKGNFPGRFSGRQFSNSRSEMNVSTLELGDSALYLCASSQSGSGETQYFGPGTRLLVL.